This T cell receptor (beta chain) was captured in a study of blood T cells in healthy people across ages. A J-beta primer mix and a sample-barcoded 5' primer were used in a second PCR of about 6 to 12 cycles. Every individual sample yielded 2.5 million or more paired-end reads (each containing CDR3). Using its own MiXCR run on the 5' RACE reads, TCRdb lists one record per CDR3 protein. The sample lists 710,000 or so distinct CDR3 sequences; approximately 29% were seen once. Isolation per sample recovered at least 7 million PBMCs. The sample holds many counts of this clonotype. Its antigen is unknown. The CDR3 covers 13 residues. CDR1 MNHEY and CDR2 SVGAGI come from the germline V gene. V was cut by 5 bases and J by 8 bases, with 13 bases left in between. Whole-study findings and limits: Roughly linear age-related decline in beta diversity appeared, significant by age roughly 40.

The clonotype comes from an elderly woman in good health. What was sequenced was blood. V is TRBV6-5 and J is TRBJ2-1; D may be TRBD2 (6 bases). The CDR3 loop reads CASSPFRGYEQFF. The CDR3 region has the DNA TGTGCCAGCAGTCCATTCCGGGGGTATGAGCAGTTCTTC.